Listed below are T cell receptor beta chains from one sample, sequenced in a study of cytomegalovirus exposure and HLA in healthy donors. Repertoires were generated with immunoSEQ multiplex PCR, while TCRdb's copy carries only in-frame clones and drops some. This table has 110,000 or so clones, 74% appearing once. Sequenced input: PBMCs. These receptors were taken from a woman between 40 and 55 years old in good health and CMV-seropositive. Each CDR3 is given with its conserved first and last residue. The order of the fields is clone size, V gene, J gene, D gene, CDR3 protein, CDR3 DNA. A D gene is named only where the DNA matches it firmly. Clone size is not always given. Where it is, it says once, few, many or a class for expanded clones.

.	TRBV7-9	TRBJ2-7	TRBD1	CASSLVRSTGVTYEQYF	TGTGCCAGCAGCTTAGTAAGGTCAACAGGGGTAACCTACGAGCAGTACTTC
many	TRBV6-6	TRBJ1-5	TRBD1	CASSPTDRGQQPQHF	TGTGCCAGCAGCCCGACCGACAGGGGGCAACAGCCCCAGCATTTT
.	TRBV5-1	TRBJ1-1	TRBD1	CASSPRDSIGETEAFF	TGCGCCAGCAGCCCGAGGGACAGCATCGGGGAAACTGAAGCTTTCTTT
.	TRBV6-1	TRBJ1-2	TRBD1	CASSEVPSGGRNYGYTF	TGTGCCAGCAGTGAAGTTCCCTCAGGGGGCAGAAACTATGGCTACACCTTC
.	TRBV6-6	TRBJ1-1	.	CASTPHQAGMNTEAFF	TGTGCCAGCACCCCCCATCAGGCAGGAATGAACACTGAAGCTTTCTTT
.	TRBV7-3	TRBJ2-1	TRBD2	CASSNLAGARNEQFF	TGTGCCAGCAGCAATCTAGCGGGAGCTAGGAATGAGCAGTTCTTC
.	TRBV4-2	TRBJ1-1	.	CASGGGAANTEAFF	TGTGCCAGCGGTGGAGGGGCCGCGAACACTGAAGCTTTCTTT
few	TRBV29-1	TRBJ1-2	TRBD1	CSVTGGGSYGYTF	TGCAGCGTCACAGGGGGCGGTAGCTATGGCTACACCTTC
.	TRBV7-8	TRBJ2-5	TRBD2	CASSSLAAQETQYF	TGTGCCAGCAGCTCTCTAGCGGCTCAAGAGACCCAGTACTTC
.	TRBV6-4	TRBJ2-1	TRBD2	CASSDTRTSGYNEQFF	TGTGCCAGCAGTGACACCAGGACTAGCGGCTACAATGAGCAGTTCTTC
few	TRBV27	TRBJ2-3	TRBD1	CASTRQGTGTDTQYF	TGTGCCAGCACCCGACAGGGTACTGGCACAGATACGCAGTATTTT
.	TRBV19	TRBJ1-2	.	CASSMGRGSTYGYTF	TGTGCCAGTAGTATGGGCCGCGGGTCAACCTATGGCTACACCTTC
.	TRBV5-5	TRBJ2-1	TRBD1	CASLLGTGQLDEQFF	TGTGCCAGCCTACTCGGGACAGGGCAGTTGGATGAGCAGTTCTTC
few	TRBV29-1	TRBJ1-2	.	CSVEYNGGTFWGYTF	TGCAGCGTTGAATATAATGGCGGAACCTTTTGGGGCTACACCTTC
.	TRBV25-1	TRBJ1-5	TRBD1	CASSVGTGGGQPQHF	TGTGCCAGCAGTGTTGGGACAGGGGGCGGTCAGCCCCAGCATTTT
.	TRBV7-2	TRBJ1-2	TRBD1	CASSFGTGGYGYTF	TGTGCCAGCAGCTTCGGGACAGGGGGCTATGGCTACACCTTC
.	TRBV5-1	TRBJ2-1	.	CASSCSSEVPSSYNEQFF	TGCGCCAGCAGCTGTTCCTCGGAGGTACCGAGCTCCTACAATGAGCAGTTCTTC
.	TRBV19	TRBJ1-2	.	CASSIPGGDVANYGYTF	TGTGCCAGTAGTATCCCTGGGGGCGATGTTGCTAACTATGGCTACACCTTC
.	TRBV7-3	TRBJ2-7	TRBD2	CASSEAGGPYEQYF	TGTGCCAGCAGCGAAGCGGGAGGGCCCTACGAGCAGTACTTC
few	TRBV7-9	TRBJ2-1	TRBD2	CASSLVGGNEQFF	TGTGCCAGCAGCTTAGTGGGGGGGAATGAGCAGTTCTTC
once	TRBV2	TRBJ2-1	.	CASNFGLASNEQFF	TGTGCCAGCAACTTCGGGCTAGCGTCCAATGAGCAGTTCTTC
.	TRBV4-1	TRBJ2-5	TRBD1	CASSQEDRVVETQYF	TGCGCCAGCAGCCAAGAGGACAGGGTAGTAGAGACCCAGTACTTC
.	TRBV7-2	TRBJ2-1	.	CASTSYNEQFF	TGTGCCAGCACCTCTTACAATGAGCAGTTCTTC
.	TRBV5-1	TRBJ2-5	.	CASSAGTQETQYF	TGCGCCAGCAGCGCCGGGACTCAAGAGACCCAGTACTTC
.	TRBV4-2	TRBJ2-2	.	CASSQAGETGELFF	TGTGCCAGCAGCCAAGCAGGGGAAACCGGGGAGCTGTTTTTT
.	TRBV7-6	TRBJ1-3	TRBD1	CASSLVGGSSSGNTIYF	TGTGCCAGCAGCTTAGTAGGGGGCTCATCCTCTGGAAACACCATATATTTT
.	TRBV7-3	TRBJ2-1	TRBD2	CASSSGTSTLNEQFF	TGTGCCAGCAGCTCAGGGACTAGCACCCTCAATGAGCAGTTCTTC
.	TRBV6-6	TRBJ1-5	.	CASSYPGQNNQPQHF	TGTGCCAGCAGTTACCCCGGACAGAACAATCAGCCCCAGCATTTT
.	TRBV4-3	TRBJ2-5	.	CASSQSSRAQETQYF	TGCGCCAGCAGCCAATCCTCCCGAGCCCAAGAGACCCAGTACTTC
.	TRBV2	TRBJ1-3	.	CASSASRGTGNTIYF	TGTGCCAGCAGTGCTTCCCGCGGGACGGGAAACACCATATATTTT
.	TRBV4-1	TRBJ1-3	TRBD1	CASSQEKDRGLSGNTIYF	TGCGCCAGCAGCCAAGAGAAGGACAGGGGGCTTTCTGGAAACACCATATATTTT
.	TRBV7-2	TRBJ2-5	TRBD2	CASSKASGQETQYF	TGTGCCAGCAGCAAAGCTAGCGGACAAGAGACCCAGTACTTC
.	TRBV11-2	TRBJ2-3	TRBD1	CASSDRTGLSTDTQYF	TGTGCCAGCAGCGACCGGACAGGCTTAAGCACAGATACGCAGTATTTT
.	TRBV19	TRBJ1-2	.	CASSARDTTVNYGYTF	TGTGCCAGTAGTGCCAGGGACACAACCGTTAACTATGGCTACACCTTC
.	TRBV19	TRBJ2-2	.	CASSIVLNTGELFF	TGTGCCAGTAGTATAGTCTTGAACACCGGGGAGCTGTTTTTT